This T cell receptor beta chain appears in the sequencing data of a study of blood T cell repertoires in COVID-19. This clone was seen more than once but under ten times. Other DNA sequences in this sample translate to the same CDR3. In the original processing: Using reference gene primer amplification, nucleated cell counts were estimated. Sequenced by immunoSEQ multiplex PCR; TCRdb stores in-frame clones only, minus some. D and trimming were read from the DNA, whereas the V and J calls and clone size are those reported in that table. The profile covers about 100,000 clones, with roughly 90% appearing a single time and around 3% taken by the ten largest. Germline V gives CDR1 SGHAT, CDR2 FQNNGV. The CDR3 consists of 15 residues. V shed 5 bases and J 4 bases; nucleotides not matched to a gene: 8.

This clonotype was obtained from a woman older than 75 with acute or convalescent COVID-19. The chain uses TRBV11-2 and TRBJ2-5; 9 bases agree with TRBD1. What was sequenced was peripheral blood. In DNA, the CDR3 is TGTGCCAGCAGCCCCCCGACAGGGGGAGGAGAGACCCAGTACTTC. The encoded protein is CASSPPTGGGETQYF.